Shown below are 2 T cell receptor beta chains from a single sample sequenced in a study of T cells in localized non-small cell lung cancer. Data came from immunoSEQ multiplex PCR; TCRdb stores just in-frame clones and leaves some out. In the table there are more than 20,000 clones, 75% to 90% of which are singletons. The specimen comprised PBMCs, sampled before any cancer treatment. Source of these receptors: a man aged 40 to 70 with stage II squamous cell lung carcinoma.

In DNA, the CDR3 is TGTGCCAGTAGTATGACTAGCGGGAGCAACGAGCAGTACTTC. This translates into CASSMTSGSNEQYF. The chain is built from TRBV19 and TRBJ2-7, with 12 bases fitting TRBD2. The CDR3 runs 14 residues. Germline V gene data show CDR1 as LNHDA and CDR2 as SQIVND (reference sequence). The ends lost 3 bases at V and 5 bases at J; junction bases unmatched: 2.

V and J are TRBV15 and TRBJ1-1; D perhaps matches TRBD1 (6 bases). The V gene's germline CDR1 is LNHNV and CDR2 YYDKDF (reference sequence). V lost 1 base, J lost 6 bases, and 12 bases lay in between. The CDR3 spans 14 residues. Here the CDR3 reads CATSRVTGPPEAFF. DNA of the CDR3: TGTGCCACCAGCAGAGTAACAGGGCCCCCTGAAGCTTTCTTT.